What follows are 17 T cell receptor beta chains derived from one specimen sequenced in a study of OX40 agonist ivuxolimab in advanced cancers. Data came from immunoSEQ multiplex PCR; TCRdb stores just in-frame clones and leaves some out. The table has tens of thousands of clones, about 85% seen once. The sequences come from CD4+ or CD8+ T cells sorted from blood, collected in a trial of the OX40 agonist ivuxolimab. The receptors come from an adult with an advanced solid tumor such as melanoma, head and neck, liver or kidney cancer.

The chain is built from TRBV11-2 and TRBJ2-7; D remains unclear. Trimming removed 6 bases from V and 1 base from J, with 4 bases in between. This CDR3 has 11 residues. The germline gives CDR1 SGHAT, CDR2 FQNNGV. The CDR3 loop reads CASSRSYEQYF. CDR3 nucleotide sequence: TGTGCCAGCAGTAGGTCCTACGAGCAGTACTTC.

This chain connects TRBV5-1 to TRBJ2-5, with 7 positions matching TRBD2. Near its end, the DNA agrees better with TRBJ2-7, so the J call may be wrong. From germline, CDR1 is SGHRS and CDR2 YFSETQ. The CDR3 runs 16 residues. DNA of the CDR3: TGCGCCAGCAGCCCGTCTCGGGGGAGGGATCTCTACGAGCAGTACTTC. Translation: CASSPSRGRDLYEQYF.

The V call is TRBV27, the J call TRBJ2-4; D is possibly TRBD1 or TRBD2 (6 bases each). CDR1 MNHEY and CDR2 SMNVEV come from the germline V gene (reference sequence). The ends were cut back, 8 bases at V and 9 bases at J, with 14 bases in the middle. The CDR3 has 12 amino acids. CDR3 in amino acids: CASLSGAGIQYF. CDR3 bases: TGTGCCAGCTTATCGGGGGCGGGCATTCAGTACTTC.

The chain couples TRBV18 to TRBJ2-1, with D tentatively TRBD2 (5 bases). Trimming cost V 3 bases and J 10 bases, with 10 bases left between them. This CDR3 spans 12 amino acids. Germline V CDR1 and CDR2: KGHSH, LQKENI. The CDR3 coding sequence is TGTGCCAGCTCACCCGGGGAGCCCGAGCAGTTCTTC. It yields the protein CASSPGEPEQFF.

The chain links TRBV27 to TRBJ1-5; D perhaps matches TRBD1 (5 bases). CDR1 is MNHEY, CDR2 SMNVEV, per germline (reference sequence). The CDR3 sequence is 15 residues long. V was clipped by 6 bases and J by 0 bases, with 12 bases between them. The CDR3 is CASRFGQFSNQPQHF. CDR3 nucleotides: TGTGCCAGCAGGTTCGGACAATTTAGCAATCAGCCCCAGCATTTT.

The chain uses TRBV4-3 and TRBJ2-2; the D gene is possibly TRBD2 (6 bases). CDR1 and CDR2 from the germline V gene are LGHNA and YSLEER. The length of the CDR3 is 16 residues. V lost 0 bases and J 8 bases, leaving 16 bases between the germline ends. CDR3 in amino acids: CASSQEASETFGELFF. The CDR3 coding sequence is TGCGCCAGCAGCCAAGAAGCTAGCGAGACCTTTGGGGAGCTGTTTTTT.

J is TRBJ2-1 and V is TRBV6-4; maybe TRBD1 (6 bases). The V gene lost 8 bases and the J gene lost 0 bases, with 20 bases spanning the gap. The CDR3 totals 17 residues. Germline V lookup: CDR1 MRHNA, CDR2 SNTAGT. CDR3 protein: CASSQVAGVSSYNEQFF. DNA for the CDR3: TGTGCCAGCTCTCAGGTAGCAGGGGTTAGCTCCTACAATGAGCAGTTCTTC.

V gene TRBV4-2 combines with J gene TRBJ2-1; tentative D call: TRBD2 (5 bases). V dropped 4 bases and J dropped 4 bases, with 14 bases sitting between them. Germline CDR1 LGHNA, CDR2 YNFKEQ. This CDR3 spans 15 amino acids. This CDR3 reads CASSRGSGSYNEQFF. CDR3 in DNA: TGTGCCAGCAGCCGCGGATCTGGGAGTTACAATGAGCAGTTCTTC.

This chain uses TRBV27 with TRBJ2-5, with 9 bases fitting TRBD2. Looked up from germline, CDR1 is MNHEY and CDR2 is SMNVEV (reference sequence). CDR3 length: 15 residues. The V and J ends lost 5 bases and 5 bases, in that order; junction bases with no gene match: 9. The CDR3 spells CASSLGLAGPETQYF. The CDR3 nucleotides read TGTGCCAGCAGTCTGGGGCTAGCGGGACCCGAGACCCAGTACTTC.

V gene TRBV7-9 combines with J gene TRBJ1-1; D not resolved. Looked up from germline, CDR1 is SEHNR and CDR2 is FQNEAQ (reference sequence). V dropped 4 bases and J dropped 1 base, with 7 bases sitting between them. This CDR3 has 13 amino acids. This chain's CDR3 is CASSSPGNTEAFF. CDR3 nucleotide sequence: TGTGCCAGCAGCTCCCCGGGGAACACTGAAGCTTTCTTT. The full variable domain, with the rest looked up from reference TRBV7-9 and TRBJ1-1, is DTGVSQNPRHKITKRGQNVTFRCDPISEHNRLYWYRQTLGQGPEFLTYFQNEAQLEKSRLLSDRFSAERPKGSFSTLEIQRTEQGDSAMYLCASSSPGNTEAFFGQGTRLTVV.

The J gene is TRBJ2-2, the V gene TRBV19; 8 bases fit TRBD2. CDR3 length: 13 amino acids. V shed 9 bases and J 1 base; nucleotides not matched to a gene: 1. Germline loops: CDR1 LNHDA, CDR2 SQIVND (reference sequence). DNA for the CDR3: TGTGCCAGCGGGGGGGTGAACACCGGGGAGCTGTTTTTT. It is translated as CASGGVNTGELFF.

This sequence joins TRBV7-2 and TRBJ1-1, with D possibly matching TRBD1 (5 bases). From germline, CDR1 is SGHTA and CDR2 FQGNSA. Between the trimmed V and J ends, which lost 2 bases and 7 bases, there was a span of 8 bases. CDR3 length: 12 residues. The CDR3: CASSLWGGEAFF. DNA of the CDR3: TGTGCCAGCAGCTTATGGGGGGGTGAAGCTTTCTTT. Full variable domain (remainder filled in from reference TRBV7-2 and TRBJ1-1): GAGVSQSPSNKVTEKGKDVELRCDPISGHTALYWYRQSLGQGLEFLIYFQGNSAPDKSGLPSDRFSAERTGGSVSTLTIQRTQQEDSAVYLCASSLWGGEAFFGQGTRLTVV.

This chain connects TRBV4-3 to TRBJ2-2; no clear D gene. The length of the CDR3 is 17 residues. Trimming stripped 0 bases from V and 5 bases from J, with 16 bases between. Germline V CDR1 and CDR2: LGHNA, YSLEER. CDR3 residues: CASSQDSDKVVTGELFF. The CDR3 DNA reads TGCGCCAGCAGCCAAGATAGTGACAAGGTGGTAACCGGGGAGCTGTTTTTT.

V gene TRBV9 combines with J gene TRBJ2-5, with D perhaps matching TRBD2 (6 bases). V was trimmed by 4 bases and J by 3 bases, leaving 25 bases between them. The CDR3 is made up of 18 amino acids. Germline values: CDR1 SGDLS, CDR2 YYNGEE. CDR3 coding DNA: TGTGCCAGCAGCCGCGGGTACAATGAGGAGGGCGGGAAAGAGACCCAGTACTTC. Translation gives CASSRGYNEEGGKETQYF.

The rearrangement links TRBV7-6 to TRBJ2-7; 9 nucleotides line up with TRBD1. Trimming took 4 bases from V and 1 from J; bases not matched to a gene: 14. CDR1 and CDR2 (germline): SGHVS, FNYEAQ. CDR3 length: 18 residues. This CDR3 is CASSSLTGGAGSSYEQYF. The CDR3 DNA sequence: TGTGCCAGCAGCTCACTTACAGGGGGCGCGGGTAGTTCCTACGAGCAGTACTTC.

The chain uses TRBV6-6 and TRBJ1-3; weak D call: TRBD1 (5 bases). The CDR3 contains 16 residues. V was cut by 7 bases and J by 8 bases, with 24 bases left in between. The germline gives CDR1 MNHNY, CDR2 SVGAGI (reference sequence). The CDR3 sequence: CASNLSLRTLGDTIYF. The CDR3 DNA reads as TGTGCCAGCAATTTGTCGCTGAGGACCCTAGGGGACACCATATATTTT.

This chain joins TRBV25-1 and TRBJ2-7, with 7 bases fitting TRBD1. V lost 4 bases, J lost 2 bases, and 8 bases stayed unmatched. The CDR3 covers 15 residues. Per germline, CDR1 MGHDK and CDR2 SYGVNS. The DNA for the CDR3 is TGTGCCAGCAGTGGGGTTGACAGGGTAACCTACGAGCAGTACTTC. Translated, it gives CASSGVDRVTYEQYF.